The entry that follows covers one TCR beta chain sequence. There is no known antigen for this receptor. The input lacks base qualities; no much larger clone sits a single base away. Whole blood was collected in K2EDTA tubes by collaborating institutions according to the institutions' own protocols. For TCRbeta analysis, collaborator samples were shipped as frozen whole blood, as isolated PBMCs, or as DNA extracted from either sample type. The data are from a study of blood T cell repertoires in COVID-19 (TCRdb year 2020). Study-wide context: Samples from collaborators originated in the United States, Italy and Spain and spanned both the acute and convalescent phases of COVID-19. The prospective study material was composed of cDNA or gDNA derived from T cells, B-cell-depleted T cells, or PBMCs. The dataset comprised deeply sampled blood TCRbeta repertoires from subjects exposed to, actively infected with, or recovered from COVID-19. A freely available public database, intended as a resource for researchers studying the immune response to SARS-CoV-2, is where the repertoires were released. Samples were obtained from the ongoing ImmuneRACE study (first 160 participants) and from some 1,200 subjects provided by 6 global collaborators. Nearly every sample came with metadata listing a de-identified subject ID, COVID-19 status, age in years and sex. Where available, HLA class I and class II types were taken from metadata supplied by the sample provider and were not determined by assay-based typing. Study-wide findings and limitations: How much clinical and demographic metadata was included differed by source and by participant, and the metadata was provided uncurated.

TCRbeta CDR3 regions were amplified from genomic DNA using the immunoSEQ Assay, a bias-controlled multiplex PCR. On the study's bioinformatics: Within the assay, amplification of reference gene primers was used to estimate how many nucleated cells each sample contained. To quantify the absolute abundance of each unique TCRbeta CDR3 rearrangement, sequence reads were collapsed and filtered. For each sample, productive Simpson clonality was calculated as the square root of Simpson's diversity index over productive rearrangements. The table comes from immuneACCESS by way of TCRdb, which keeps in-frame sequences with V and J called. Part of the clones is missing from these tables; in studies checked, under half for an unresolved V gene and the rest for unknown reasons. D and trimming were read from the DNA, whereas the V and J calls and clone size are those reported in that table. The sample table records 150,000 to 200,000 clones; about 86% of these occur just once. The ten largest clones add up to approximately 2.4% of the sample.

Spanning cysteine to phenylalanine, the CDR3 consists of 19 amino acids. The kept DNA is CDR3 alone, 57 bases in frame from the first base. Per the germline V gene, MNHEY is the CDR1 and SVGEGT is the CDR2. Unmatched junction bases come to 10, with V trimmed by 0 bases and J by 2 bases. The rearrangement combines TRBV6-2 or TRBV6-3 with TRBJ1-6, with 7 middle bases fitting TRBD1. The sequence came from a human donor with acute or convalescent COVID-19. The donor label of this sample is uncertain. The sample was peripheral blood. The CDR3 reads CASSYSSRGTRAYNSPLHF. The sequenced DNA: TGTGCCAGCAGTTACTCGAGCAGGGGGACAAGGGCCTATAATTCACCCCTCCACTTT.